The present TCR beta chain was sequenced within a study of blood T cell repertoires in COVID-19. Background on the study: Acute and convalescent COVID-19 samples came from the United States, Italy and Spain. T cells, B-cell-depleted T cells, or PBMCs provided the cDNA or gDNA that served as material.

Enrolment of Seattle patients took place during active infection, and they were followed longitudinally. Authors' processing steps: Estimates of nucleated cell counts were drawn from the amplification of reference gene primers. Repertoires were generated with immunoSEQ multiplex PCR, while TCRdb's copy carries only in-frame clones and drops some. The V and J calls and clone size are taken from that table; D and trimming were inferred from the DNA. The sample holds 200,000 to 250,000 clones, 70% to 90% seen once. The clonotype was recovered from a man between 25 and 39 years old with COVID-19, enrolled during active disease. Sequences were obtained from peripheral blood.

This chain's CDR3 is CASSHHTGTVLGNTIYF. CDR3 sequence (DNA): TGTGCCAGCAGCCACCATACAGGGACGGTGTTGGGAAACACCATATATTTT. The V gene is TRBV14, the J gene TRBJ1-3; D possibly corresponds to TRBD1 (6 bases). V was pared by 3 bases and J by 4 bases, with 19 bases between. CDR1 and CDR2 from the germline V gene are SGHDN and FVKESK. The CDR3 length is 17 residues.